The present TCR beta chain was sequenced within a study of identical twins (TCRdb year 2016). Notes on the research overall: TCR alpha and beta repertoires from monozygotic twins, unrelated adults of various ages and cord blood were deep-sequenced to test whether fetal clonotypes persist. To rule out contamination, replicate twin experiments were performed at different times with different library preparation protocols. General findings and caveats noted by the study authors: Abundant cord blood beta clonotypes had fewer insertions, young adult naive repertoires showed a similar but weaker trend, and memory repertoires showed no such trend. Because the same donors could not be followed over many years, conclusions were based on cross-sectional statistical analysis. In monozygotic twins, recombination models systematically underestimated out-of-frame TCR alpha sharing, but the models matched the sharing seen between unrelated individuals. A weaker excess of twin sharing was found in beta out-of-frame sequences because the signal-to-noise ratio was lowered by fewer shared sequences. Compared with coincidental sharing between unrelated individuals, out-of-frame TCR alpha sequences shared between twins had an excess of sequences with low generation probability. Zero-insertion analyses could be partly confounded by invariant T cells such as MAIT and iNKT, although diverse VJ usage argued against such confounding for most clonotypes.

The protocol used for the library was 5' RACE. The listed sequencing device is Illumina HiSeq 2000. A universal primer binding site was introduced by template switching, and a unique molecular identifier was present in the final cDNA, enabling accurate counting of TCR cDNA molecules. First-strand cDNA for TCR alpha and beta chains was synthesized from specific primers in the conserved constant-segment region. To control for contamination, every cDNA library was double barcoded, receiving both a SMART-Mk sample barcode and Illumina barcodes. TruSeq adapter sequences along with Illumina sample barcodes were introduced in two successive PCR steps. TCR alpha and beta cDNA libraries were sequenced on the Illumina HiSeq platform with custom primers. The study's own analysis went as follows. Unique molecular identifiers were extracted from raw reads with MiGEC, and CDR3 positions were determined with MiXCR. Recombination models were inferred per individual with the repgenHMM and IGoR tools using an EM algorithm. The analysis of shared clonotypes was done with the tcR package in R, with sharing normalized by the product of cloneset sizes. To study raw recombination free of thymic and clonal selection effects, out-of-frame nonproductive sequences were analyzed. The public reads were run again by TCRdb, first through fastp at Q25 and then through MiXCR, and only productive beta chains were kept. CDR3 protein duplicates are merged, each entry listing the most common genes and DNA. These V and J calls originate from TCRdb's pipeline instead of the authors' own analysis. The sample table records about 730,000 distinct CDR3 sequences; 21% of these occur just once. The top ten constitute 4% to 5.5% of the sample.

Only healthy Caucasian donors were included. The twin cohort consisted of three pairs of female monozygotic twins, all aged roughly 18 to 29 years. Peripheral blood mononuclear cells were used as the source from which RNA for TCR libraries was isolated. Remarks on this clonotype: No cognate antigen has been identified for it. The input lacks base qualities; no much larger clone sits a single base away.

In addition, the sample was reused for a study of T cells expressing NK-cell markers. The second paper further reports: Three sorted T-cell subsets (CD3+CD56+NKG2C+, CD3+CD56+NKG2C- and CD3+CD56-NKG2C+) from under ten donors had their TCR beta-chain repertoires profiled. Seven of the eight sequenced donors were HCMV-seropositive and one was HCMV-seronegative. In several experiments an anti-gammadeltaTCR antibody was added to restrict sorting to alphabetaTCR-expressing T cells. In six donors, the dominant CD3+CD56+NKG2C+ clonotypes ranked among the top 10 CD8+ clonotypes, making up 1.0-7.0% of CD8+ T cells. Those dominant clonotypes were again the most abundant among CD3+CD56-NKG2C+ cells in a handful of donors, at roughly 25-65%. It remained unclear whether the expanded NKG2C-expressing T cell clones were specific for HCMV antigens. All eight donors whose samples were sequenced were randomly selected healthy volunteers, three of them men and five women. A commercial ELISA kit detecting HCMV-specific IgG in serum was used to determine HCMV serostatus. For a handful of donors, bulk peripheral blood T-cell repertoires were additionally sequenced from unsorted PBMC. MIGEC was used to demultiplex reads and group the reads by UMI, and MiTCR was used to assemble and quantify clonotypes. Only TCR cDNA sequences supported by at least two reads were kept to exclude erroneous sequences. The tcR package was used for downstream repertoire analysis, with clonotypes matched between fractions based on CDR3 nucleotide sequence plus V segment. Antigen specificity was annotated against VDJdb with VDJmatch, allowing one amino acid substitution in CDR3.

The specimen was PBMCs. This sequence was found in a woman aged 18-29 years in good health.

The bases are TGCAGCGTGGAACTGACAGGGCAATACGAGCAGTACTTC. It translates to CSVELTGQYEQYF. The V and J genes are TRBV29-1 and TRBJ2-7, and TRBD1 aligns with 7 junction nucleotides. CDR1 and CDR2 were assigned from the germline V gene as SQVTM and ANQGSEA. Compared with germline, V lacks 6 bases and J lacks 4 bases; bases without a gene match: 9. The CDR3 runs 13 residues from the cysteine to the phenylalanine. Just the 39-base CDR3 DNA is kept, in frame starting at base 1.